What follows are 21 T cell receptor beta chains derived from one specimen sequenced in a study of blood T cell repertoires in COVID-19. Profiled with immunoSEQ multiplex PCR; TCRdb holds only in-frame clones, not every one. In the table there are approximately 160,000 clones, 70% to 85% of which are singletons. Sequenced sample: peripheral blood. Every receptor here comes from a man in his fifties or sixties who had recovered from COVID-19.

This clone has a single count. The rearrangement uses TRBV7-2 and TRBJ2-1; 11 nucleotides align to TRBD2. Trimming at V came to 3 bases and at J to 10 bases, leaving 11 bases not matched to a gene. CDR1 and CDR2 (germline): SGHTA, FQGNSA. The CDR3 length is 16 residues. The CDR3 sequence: CASSFLGTSGIMEQFF. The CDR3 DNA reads TGTGCCAGCAGCTTTCTTGGGACTAGCGGAATCATGGAGCAGTTCTTC.

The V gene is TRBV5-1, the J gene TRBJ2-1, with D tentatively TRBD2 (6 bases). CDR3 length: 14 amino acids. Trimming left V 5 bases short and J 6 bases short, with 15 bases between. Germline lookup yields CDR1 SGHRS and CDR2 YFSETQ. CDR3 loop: CASRGTDWGNEQFF. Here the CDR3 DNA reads TGCGCCAGCAGGGGGACTGATTGGGGCAATGAGCAGTTCTTC.

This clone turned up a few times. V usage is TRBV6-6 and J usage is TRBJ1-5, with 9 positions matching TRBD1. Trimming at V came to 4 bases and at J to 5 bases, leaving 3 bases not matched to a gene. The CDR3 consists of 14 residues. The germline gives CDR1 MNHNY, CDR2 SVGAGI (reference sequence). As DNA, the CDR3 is TGTGCCAGCAGTTCACAGGGGGCCTATCAGCCCCAGCATTTT. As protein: CASSSQGAYQPQHF.

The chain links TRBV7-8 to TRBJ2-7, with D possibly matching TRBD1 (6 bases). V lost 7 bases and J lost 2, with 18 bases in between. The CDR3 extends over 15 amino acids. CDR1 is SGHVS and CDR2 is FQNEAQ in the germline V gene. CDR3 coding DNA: TGTGCCAGCATCCCCTTGGGGGCGAAAACCTACGAGCAGTACTTC. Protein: CASIPLGAKTYEQYF.

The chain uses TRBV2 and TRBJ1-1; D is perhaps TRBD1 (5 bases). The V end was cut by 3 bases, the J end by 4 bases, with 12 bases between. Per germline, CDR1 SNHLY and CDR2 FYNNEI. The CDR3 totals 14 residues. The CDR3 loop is CASSERGWSTEAFF. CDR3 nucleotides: TGTGCCAGCAGTGAGCGGGGGTGGAGCACTGAAGCTTTCTTT.

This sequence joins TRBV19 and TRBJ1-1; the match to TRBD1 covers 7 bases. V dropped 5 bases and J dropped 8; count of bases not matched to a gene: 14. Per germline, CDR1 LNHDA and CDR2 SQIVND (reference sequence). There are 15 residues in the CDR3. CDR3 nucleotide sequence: TGTGCCAGTAGTCGCCGTCGACAGGGCAGCTACGAAGCTTTCTTT. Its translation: CASSRRRQGSYEAFF.

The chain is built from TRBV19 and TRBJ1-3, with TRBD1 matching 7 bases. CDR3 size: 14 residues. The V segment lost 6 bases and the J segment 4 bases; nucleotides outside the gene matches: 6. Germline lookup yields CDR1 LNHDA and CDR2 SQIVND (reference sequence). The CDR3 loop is CASRSGTDGNTIYF. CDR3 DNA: TGTGCCAGTAGATCCGGGACAGACGGAAACACCATATATTTT.

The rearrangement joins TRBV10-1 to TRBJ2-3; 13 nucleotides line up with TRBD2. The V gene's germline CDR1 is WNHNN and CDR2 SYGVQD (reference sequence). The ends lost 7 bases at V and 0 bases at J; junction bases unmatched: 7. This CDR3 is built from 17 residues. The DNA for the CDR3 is TGCGCCAGCAAAGTCCCGGGACTAGCGGGAAGCACAGATACGCAGTATTTT. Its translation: CASKVPGLAGSTDTQYF.

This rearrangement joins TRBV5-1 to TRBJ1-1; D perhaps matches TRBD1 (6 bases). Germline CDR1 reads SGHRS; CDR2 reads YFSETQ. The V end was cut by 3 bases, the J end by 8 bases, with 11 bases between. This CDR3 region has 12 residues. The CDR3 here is CASSWNGQEAFF. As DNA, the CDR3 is TGCGCCAGCAGCTGGAATGGACAGGAAGCTTTCTTT. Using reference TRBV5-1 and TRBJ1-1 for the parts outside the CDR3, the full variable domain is KAGVTQTPRYLIKTRGQQVTLSCSPISGHRSVSWYQQTPGQGLQFLFEYFSETQRNKGNFPGRFSGRQFSNSRSEMNVSTLELGDSALYLCASSWNGQEAFFGQGTRLTVV.

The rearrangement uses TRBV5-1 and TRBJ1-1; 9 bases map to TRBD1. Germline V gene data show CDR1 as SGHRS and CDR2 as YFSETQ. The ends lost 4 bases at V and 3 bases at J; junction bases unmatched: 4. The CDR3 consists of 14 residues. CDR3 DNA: TGCGCCAGCAGCGGGGGACAGGGTTACACTGAAGCTTTCTTT. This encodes CASSGGQGYTEAFF.

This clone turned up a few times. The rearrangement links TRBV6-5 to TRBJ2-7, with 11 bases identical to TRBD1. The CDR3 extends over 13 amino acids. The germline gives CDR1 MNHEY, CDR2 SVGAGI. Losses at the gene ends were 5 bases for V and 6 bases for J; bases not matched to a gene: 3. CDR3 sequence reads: CASSPGQGGEQYF. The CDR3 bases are TGTGCCAGCAGTCCGGGACAGGGGGGCGAGCAGTACTTC.

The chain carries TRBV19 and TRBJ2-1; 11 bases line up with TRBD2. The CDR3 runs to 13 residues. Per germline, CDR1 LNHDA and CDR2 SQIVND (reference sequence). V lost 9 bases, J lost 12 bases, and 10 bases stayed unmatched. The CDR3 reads CASSSGGSRWQFF. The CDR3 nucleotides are TGTGCCAGCTCTAGCGGGGGGTCTCGTTGGCAGTTCTTC. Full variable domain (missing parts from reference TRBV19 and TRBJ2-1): DGGITQSPKYLFRKEGQNVTLSCEQNLNHDAMYWYRQDPGQGLRLIYYSQIVNDFQKGDIAEGYSVSREKKESFPLTVTSAQKNPTAFYLCASSSGGSRWQFFGPGTRLTVL.

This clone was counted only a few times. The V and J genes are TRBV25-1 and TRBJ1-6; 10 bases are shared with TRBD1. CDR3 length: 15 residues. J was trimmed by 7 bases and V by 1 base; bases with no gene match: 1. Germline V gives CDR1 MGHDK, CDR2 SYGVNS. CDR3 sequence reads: CASSESTGGNSPLHF. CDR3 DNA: TGTGCCAGCAGTGAATCGACAGGGGGCAATTCACCCCTCCACTTT.

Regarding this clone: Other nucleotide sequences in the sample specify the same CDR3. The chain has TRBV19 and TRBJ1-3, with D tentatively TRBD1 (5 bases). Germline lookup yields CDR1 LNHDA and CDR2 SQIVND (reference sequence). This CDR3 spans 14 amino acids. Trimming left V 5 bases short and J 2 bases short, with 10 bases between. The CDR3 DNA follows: TGTGCCAGTAGTCCAACGGGGGCTGGAAACACCATATATTTT. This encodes CASSPTGAGNTIYF.

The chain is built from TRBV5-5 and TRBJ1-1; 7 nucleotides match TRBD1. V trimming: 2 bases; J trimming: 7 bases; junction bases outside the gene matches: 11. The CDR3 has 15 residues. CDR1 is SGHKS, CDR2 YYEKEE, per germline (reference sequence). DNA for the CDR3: TGTGCCAGCAGCTTCGACAGGGCGGGGGGTATTGAAGCTTTCTTT. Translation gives CASSFDRAGGIEAFF.

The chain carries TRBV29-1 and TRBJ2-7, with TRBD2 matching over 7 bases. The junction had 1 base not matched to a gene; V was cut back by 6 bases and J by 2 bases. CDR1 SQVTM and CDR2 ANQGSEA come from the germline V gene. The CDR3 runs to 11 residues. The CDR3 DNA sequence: TGCAGCGTGAGCGGGGCCTACGAGCAGTACTTC. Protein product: CSVSGAYEQYF.

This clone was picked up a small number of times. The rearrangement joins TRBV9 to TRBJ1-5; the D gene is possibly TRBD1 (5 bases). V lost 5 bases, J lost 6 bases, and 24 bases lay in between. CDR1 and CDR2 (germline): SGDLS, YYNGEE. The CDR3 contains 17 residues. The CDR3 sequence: CASSRGGDWGDTQPQHF. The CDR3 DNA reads TGTGCCAGCAGTCGGGGAGGGGACTGGGGTGACACTCAGCCCCAGCATTTT.

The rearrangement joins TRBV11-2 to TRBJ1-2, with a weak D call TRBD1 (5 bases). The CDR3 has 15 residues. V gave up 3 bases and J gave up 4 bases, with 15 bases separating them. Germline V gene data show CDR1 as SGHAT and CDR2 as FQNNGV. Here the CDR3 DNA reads TGTGCCAGCAGCTTTCTCAGGGAGGAGAGCTATGGCTACACCTTC. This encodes CASSFLREESYGYTF. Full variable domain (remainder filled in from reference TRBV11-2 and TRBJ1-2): EAGVAQSPRYKIIEKRQSVAFWCNPISGHATLYWYQQILGQGPKLLIQFQNNGVVDDSQLPKDRFSAERLKGVDSTLKIQPAKLEDSAVYLCASSFLREESYGYTFGSGTRLTVV.

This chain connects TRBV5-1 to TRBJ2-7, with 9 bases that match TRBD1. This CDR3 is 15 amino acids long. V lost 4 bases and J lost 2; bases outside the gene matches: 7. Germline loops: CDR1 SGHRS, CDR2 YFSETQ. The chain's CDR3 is CASSTGQGYTYEQYF. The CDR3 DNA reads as TGCGCCAGCAGCACCGGACAGGGGTATACCTACGAGCAGTACTTC. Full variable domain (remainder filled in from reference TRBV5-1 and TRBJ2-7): KAGVTQTPRYLIKTRGQQVTLSCSPISGHRSVSWYQQTPGQGLQFLFEYFSETQRNKGNFPGRFSGRQFSNSRSEMNVSTLELGDSALYLCASSTGQGYTYEQYFGPGTRLTVT.

CDR3 nucleotides: TGTGCCAGCAGAACCCCGAGGGGGCCCTCAGATACGCAGTATTTT. Protein: CASRTPRGPSDTQYF. V usage is TRBV2 and J usage is TRBJ2-3; TRBD1 aligns across 7 bases. Germline V gene lookup returns CDR1 SNHLY and CDR2 FYNNEI. V lost 6 bases, J lost 4 bases, and 10 bases stayed unmatched. This CDR3 contains 15 residues. Full variable domain (outside the CDR3, taken from reference TRBV2 and TRBJ2-3): EPEVTQTPSHQVTQMGQEVILRCVPISNHLYFYWYRQILGQKVEFLVSFYNNEISEKSEIFDDQFSVERPDGSNFTLKIRSTKLEDSAMYFCASRTPRGPSDTQYFGPGTRLTVL.

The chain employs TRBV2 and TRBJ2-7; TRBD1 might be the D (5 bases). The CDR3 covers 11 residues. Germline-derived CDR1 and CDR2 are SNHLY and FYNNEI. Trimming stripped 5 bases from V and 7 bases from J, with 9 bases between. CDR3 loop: CASSPQGEQYF. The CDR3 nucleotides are TGTGCCAGCAGTCCCCAGGGAGAGCAGTACTTC. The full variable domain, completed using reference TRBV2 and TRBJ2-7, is EPEVTQTPSHQVTQMGQEVILRCVPISNHLYFYWYRQILGQKVEFLVSFYNNEISEKSEIFDDQFSVERPDGSNFTLKIRSTKLEDSAMYFCASSPQGEQYFGPGTRLTVT.